A single sample is the source of the 13 T cell receptor beta chains below, sequenced in a study of T-cell reconstitution after alpha-beta-depleted transplantation in children. Unique molecular identifiers were incorporated during preparation of the TCRbeta library. In TCRdb, the PCR reads were re-called with MiXCR into one record per CDR3 protein. The table has about 210,000 distinct CDR3 sequences, roughly 15% seen once. The sample consisted of PBMCs, mostly from graft donor cells, taken 360 days after TCRalphabeta/CD19-depleted stem cell transplant. These receptors originate from a male patient aged 2-9 years who had a stem cell transplant for acute lymphoblastic leukemia, so the T cells may come from the graft donor.

The chain recombines TRBV28 with TRBJ1-1; 8 bases align to TRBD1. Germline lookup yields CDR1 MDHEN and CDR2 SYDVKM. V was clipped by 5 bases and J by 6 bases; unmatched bases: 5. The CDR3 loop spans 13 amino acids. CDR3 sequence (DNA): TGTGCCAGCAGTCAGGGGGCGATACCTGAAGCTTTCTTT. Translating gives CASSQGAIPEAFF. The variable domain in full, completed from reference TRBV28 and TRBJ1-1, reads DVKVTQSSRYLVKRTGEKVFLECVQDMDHENMFWYRQDPGLGLRLIYFSYDVKMKEKGDIPEGYSVSREKKERFSLILESASTNQTSMYLCASSQGAIPEAFFGQGTRLTVV.

This clonotype was seen a few times. The chain carries TRBV5-1 and TRBJ2-7; D call uncertain. The germline V gene encodes CDR1 SGHRS and CDR2 YFSETQ. Trimming stripped 2 bases from V and 7 bases from J, with 10 bases between. The CDR3 runs 12 residues. The CDR3 loop reads CASSFVPREQYF. The CDR3 nucleotides are TGCGCCAGCAGCTTTGTTCCGCGGGAGCAGTACTTC.

The J gene is TRBJ1-5, the V gene TRBV12-3 or TRBV12-4, with TRBD1 matching over 7 bases. The CDR3 length is 15 residues. V was clipped by 3 bases and J by 2 bases; unmatched bases: 4. CDR3 protein: CASSLAQGGNQPQHF. The DNA for the CDR3 is TGTGCCAGCAGTTTGGCCCAGGGGGGCAATCAGCCCCAGCATTTT.

This clonotype has a handful of counts. The chain employs TRBV9 and TRBJ2-2; perhaps TRBD1 as D (6 bases). Between the trimmed V and J ends, which lost 2 bases and 2 bases, there was a span of 13 bases. The CDR3 covers 16 residues. Germline lookup yields CDR1 SGDLS and CDR2 YYNGEE. CDR3 residues: CASSVILGTNTGELFF. CDR3 DNA sequence: TGTGCCAGCAGCGTGATCCTCGGGACAAACACCGGGGAGCTGTTTTTT.

This clonotype was observed many times. This chain uses TRBV5-1 with TRBJ2-7; possible D gene TRBD1, 6 bases. V was trimmed by 4 bases and J by 7 bases, leaving 18 bases between them. Germline CDR1 SGHRS, CDR2 YFSETQ. There are 14 residues in the CDR3. The chain's CDR3 is CASSLVPGQREQYF. CDR3 DNA sequence: TGCGCCAGCAGCCTGGTGCCGGGACAACGAGAGCAGTACTTC. The variable domain in full, with the rest retrieved from reference TRBV5-1 and TRBJ2-7, is KAGVTQTPRYLIKTRGQQVTLSCSPISGHRSVSWYQQTPGQGLQFLFEYFSETQRNKGNFPGRFSGRQFSNSRSEMNVSTLELGDSALYLCASSLVPGQREQYFGPGTRLTVT.

At least ten counts were recorded for this clonotype. J is TRBJ2-7 and V is TRBV5-1; 7 bases are shared with TRBD1. The germline V gene has CDR1 SGHRS and CDR2 YFSETQ. CDR3 length: 14 amino acids. The trim removed 0 bases at V and 4 bases at J, leaving 4 bases unmatched. CDR3 in amino acids: CASSLGGTAYEQYF. The CDR3 region has the DNA TGCGCCAGCAGCTTGGGGGGGACAGCGTACGAGCAGTACTTC.

The V gene is TRBV12-3 or TRBV12-4, the J gene TRBJ2-2; D is possibly TRBD1 (6 bases). V shed 4 bases and J shed 2 bases, with 11 bases lying between them. This CDR3 has 15 amino acids. CDR3 residues: CASSSGTFNTGELFF. CDR3 in DNA: TGTGCCAGCAGTTCCGGGACATTTAACACCGGGGAGCTGTTTTTT.

This chain links TRBV27 with TRBJ2-2; 9 bases match TRBD2. CDR1 MNHEY and CDR2 SMNVEV come from the germline V gene (reference sequence). The CDR3 spans 18 residues. V lost 6 bases to trimming and J lost 2 bases; unmatched junction nucleotides: 13. CDR3 DNA sequence: TGTGCCAGCAGCTGGGGAGCGGGGGGCCGGCATAACACCGGGGAGCTGTTTTTT. Protein sequence: CASSWGAGGRHNTGELFF.

The V gene is TRBV7-2, the J gene TRBJ2-1; weak D call: TRBD1 (5 bases). In germline, CDR1 is SGHTA, CDR2 FQGNSA. V lost 8 bases, J lost 7 bases, and 12 bases lay in between. The CDR3 consists of 12 residues. This CDR3 reads CASGRRVNEQFF. For the CDR3, the DNA is TGTGCCAGCGGACGCAGGGTGAATGAGCAGTTCTTC.

This clonotype was counted only a few times. This rearrangement joins TRBV11-2 to TRBJ2-2; D is unclear. CDR3 length: 11 residues. The germline V and J ends were trimmed by 5 bases and 15 bases, with 13 bases remaining between them. The germline V gene has CDR1 SGHAT and CDR2 FQNNGV. The CDR3 is CASSHDRVVFF. For the CDR3, the DNA is TGTGCCAGCAGCCACGACCGGGTGGTGTTTTTT.

The gene calls are TRBV29-1 and TRBJ2-3; a possible D gene is TRBD1 (6 bases). This CDR3 region has 13 residues. Trimming took off 4 bases at V and 3 bases at J, with 11 bases between the two ends. Germline lookup yields CDR1 SQVTM and CDR2 ANQGSEA. For the CDR3, the DNA is TGCAGCGTTGGAGGGACAATGACAGATACGCAGTATTTT. Translating it yields CSVGGTMTDTQYF.

The table lists this clonotype with a few counts. This sequence joins TRBV29-1 and TRBJ1-5, with 9 nucleotides matching TRBD1. The CDR3 covers 15 residues. The V segment lost 4 bases and the J segment 1 base; nucleotides outside the gene matches: 5. Germline loops: CDR1 SQVTM, CDR2 ANQGSEA. Written as DNA, the CDR3 is TGCAGCGTTGCTTTTGGGACAGGGAGCAATCAGCCCCAGCATTTT. Its translation: CSVAFGTGSNQPQHF.

This clonotype was seen a few times. The V gene is TRBV19, the J gene TRBJ2-1; D is undetermined. Germline V gene data show CDR1 as LNHDA and CDR2 as SQIVND (reference sequence). The CDR3 has 15 amino acids. Trimming removed 3 bases from V and 0 bases from J, with 9 bases in between. CDR3 DNA sequence: TGTGCCAGTAGTATGAGCGTGAGCTCCTACAATGAGCAGTTCTTC. Amino acids: CASSMSVSSYNEQFF.